These T cell receptor beta chains were read from a single sample in a study of blood T cell repertoires in COVID-19. Libraries were prepared by immunoSEQ multiplex PCR; TCRdb keeps only in-frame clonotypes and omits some of them. The sample records around 140,000 clones, 70% to 90% being singletons. The sequenced sample consisted of PBMCs or T cells enriched from blood (not recorded which). Receptors originate from a man between 50 and 59 years old who had recovered from COVID-19. The CDR3 runs from the conserved cysteine through the conserved F or W. The D gene is left open where the match is weak. Clone size is given for some rows only: seen once, a few or many times, or a class if the clone is expanded.

>once|TRBJ1-2|.|TRBV7-2
TGTGCCAGCAGCTTAAGCAAAGACTATGGCTACACCTTC
CASSLSKDYGYTF
>.|TRBJ1-2|TRBD1|TRBV11-2
TGTGCCAGCAGCCCTAGGGACAGGGGATACTATGGCTACACCTTC
CASSPRDRGYYGYTF
>.|TRBJ2-1|TRBD2|TRBV7-2
TGTGCCAGCAGCTCGGGAGGGGCAAGAAACAATGAGCAGTTCTTC
CASSSGGARNNEQFF
>.|TRBJ2-1|.|TRBV6-5
TGTGCCAGCAGTTCGCAGGGTACCAATGAGCAGTTCTTC
CASSSQGTNEQFF
>.|TRBJ1-1|.|TRBV13
TGTGCCAGCAGCCTCCGGGGGGTAGGGACTGAAGCTTTCTTT
CASSLRGVGTEAFF
>.|TRBJ2-2|TRBD2|TRBV2
TGTGCCAGCAGTGAAACTAGCGGGGGGGCCGGGGAGCTGTTTTTT
CASSETSGGAGELFF
>once|TRBJ2-7|TRBD1|TRBV3-1/TRBV3-2
TGTGCCAGCAGCGGGGGGGGACAGGGCAAGTCCGAGCAGTACTTC
CASSGGGQGKSEQYF
>.|TRBJ2-5|.|TRBV5-1
TGCGCCAGCAGCGTCGGGAGCCTACTGTACCAAGAGACCCAGTACTTC
CASSVGSLLYQETQYF
>once|TRBJ1-2|.|TRBV7-3
TGTGCCAGCAGCTTGGACAGTTATGGCTACACCTTC
CASSLDSYGYTF
>.|TRBJ1-5|.|TRBV2
TGTGCCAGGGTAACAGGCCCCGAGCAGAGCAATCAGCCCCAGCATTTT
CARVTGPEQSNQPQHF
>.|TRBJ1-1|TRBD1|TRBV19
TGTGCCAGTAGACCGGACAGGGCGGGAATGATGAACACTGAAGCTTTCTTT
CASRPDRAGMMNTEAFF
>.|TRBJ2-5|TRBD1|TRBV28
TGTGCCAGCAGCTGGGGTAGGGGGCTTGAGACCCAGTACTTC
CASSWGRGLETQYF
>.|TRBJ2-3|.|TRBV6-1
TGTGCCAGCAGTGAAACTAGTGGAGATACGCAGTATTTT
CASSETSGDTQYF
>.|TRBJ1-2|.|TRBV11-2
TGTGCCAGCAGCGGGTTACAGGACAACTATGGCTACACCTTC
CASSGLQDNYGYTF
>.|TRBJ1-2|TRBD1|TRBV3-1/TRBV3-2
TGTGCCAGCAGCCCGGGACAGGGATATGGCTACACCTTC
CASSPGQGYGYTF
>once|TRBJ1-6|TRBD1|TRBV6-1
TGTGCCAGCAGTGGTCAGGGGGTAATCGGTAATTCACCCCTCCACTTT
CASSGQGVIGNSPLHF
>.|TRBJ1-3|.|TRBV12-3/TRBV12-4
TGTGCCAGCAGTTCCTATCCAGGAAACACCATATATTTT
CASSSYPGNTIYF
>.|TRBJ1-5|.|TRBV7-9
TGTGCCAGCAGCTTAAGCGGCAGTATGCGATTAGTTTTT
CASSLSGSMRLVF
>.|TRBJ2-2|TRBD2|TRBV7-2
TGTGCCAGCAGTCGGACTAGCGGGAGTGCCGGGGAGCTGTTTTTT
CASSRTSGSAGELFF
>.|TRBJ1-1|.|TRBV24-1
TGTGCCACCAGTGGTATGAGGGACACTGAAGCTTTCTTT
CATSGMRDTEAFF
>.|TRBJ2-5|TRBD1|TRBV5-1
TGCGCCAGCAGCTCACAAGGGGGCGGGGAGACCCAGTACTTC
CASSSQGGGETQYF